This T cell receptor beta chain comes out of a study of OX40 agonist ivuxolimab in advanced cancers. Study-wide results and limits: Circulating CD4+ and CD8+ T cells showed clonal expansion by week 6 at 0.1 to 3.0 mg/kg.

Exclusion applied to patients with autoimmune disease history or systemic immunosuppression. Repertoires were generated with immunoSEQ multiplex PCR, while TCRdb's copy carries only in-frame clones and drops some. The data show 70,000 to 80,000 clones, with 80% to 95% seen just once and 0.44% held by the top ten. V gave up 5 bases and J gave up 7 bases; unmatched junction bases: 5. The CDR3 length is 13 residues. Per the germline V gene, CDR1 is MNHNS and CDR2 is SASEGT. Concerning this clone itself: Its target is not known.

This chain connects TRBV6-1 to TRBJ1-5, with 7 bases matching TRBD1. This clonotype was sampled from an adult with an advanced solid tumor such as melanoma, head and neck, liver or kidney cancer. The sequencing here drew on CD4+ or CD8+ T cells sorted from blood, taken in a trial of the OX40 agonist ivuxolimab. The CDR3 protein is CASSQSRGQPQHF. The CDR3 region has the DNA TGTGCCAGCAGTCAAAGCAGGGGGCAGCCCCAGCATTTT.